The 8 T cell receptor beta chains listed next were all sequenced from one sample in a study of technical replicates of blood from several donors. TCRdb keeps only in-frame clones here, not all; method: immunoSEQ multiplex PCR. The table records about 94,000 clones, 95% of them present only once. The sample comprised T cells isolated from PBMCs. These receptors were taken from a human donor in good health.

CDR3 sequence: CASSFGTYQPQHF. The DNA for the CDR3 is TGTGCCAGCAGTTTTGGGACATATCAGCCCCAGCATTTT. J is TRBJ1-5 and V is TRBV28; possible D gene TRBD1, 6 bases. V gave up 3 bases and J gave up 5 bases, with 8 bases separating them. The CDR3 consists of 13 residues. Germline CDR1 MDHEN, CDR2 SYDVKM.

This clone was seen a handful of times. The chain is built from TRBV5-1 and TRBJ2-7, with 10 positions matching TRBD2. Germline values: CDR1 SGHRS, CDR2 YFSETQ. V lost 7 bases, J lost 0 bases, and 7 bases stayed unmatched. The CDR3 totals 15 residues. In DNA form, the CDR3 reads TGCGCCAGCGGGATAGCGGGAGGTAGCTCCTACGAGCAGTACTTC. This encodes CASGIAGGSSYEQYF.

The chain carries TRBV6-1 and TRBJ2-3; 9 bases match TRBD1. The CDR3 has 15 residues. The V gene's germline CDR1 is MNHNS and CDR2 SASEGT. The V and J ends lost 4 bases and 11 bases, in that order; junction bases with no gene match: 13. The CDR3 sequence: CASSGQANRDRVQYF. CDR3 coding DNA: TGTGCCAGCAGTGGACAAGCGAACCGGGACAGGGTGCAGTATTTT.

The chain is built from TRBV18 and TRBJ2-3; the match to TRBD2 covers 7 bases. This CDR3 comprises 15 residues. V lost 6 bases to trimming and J lost 4 bases; unmatched junction nucleotides: 10. Germline V gives CDR1 KGHSH, CDR2 LQKENI. CDR3: CASSQSGVQADTQYF. The CDR3 region has the DNA TGTGCCAGCTCTCAAAGCGGGGTTCAGGCAGATACGCAGTATTTT. The full variable domain, with the rest looked up from reference TRBV18 and TRBJ2-3, is NAGVMQNPRHLVRRRGQEARLRCSPMKGHSHVYWYRQLPEEGLKFMVYLQKENIIDESGMPKERFSAEFPKEGPSILRIQQVVRGDSAAYFCASSQSGVQADTQYFGPGTRLTVL.

Only one count was recorded for this clone. V is TRBV11-2 and J is TRBJ2-7; 8 nucleotides line up with TRBD2. The CDR3 sequence is 14 residues long. CDR1 is SGHAT, CDR2 FQNNGV, per germline. V dropped 6 bases and J dropped 6; count of bases not matched to a gene: 10. CDR3 sequence: CASRALAEGPEQYF. In DNA, the CDR3 is TGTGCCAGCAGGGCACTAGCGGAGGGCCCCGAGCAGTACTTC.

J is TRBJ2-2 and V is TRBV28; D remains unclear. This CDR3 comprises 14 residues. Trimming removed 3 bases at V and 5 bases at J, with 10 bases between. Germline V lookup: CDR1 MDHEN, CDR2 SYDVKM. In nucleotides, the CDR3 is TGTGCCAGCAGTTTTTGGTCGACTACCGGGGAGCTGTTTTTT. Its translation is CASSFWSTTGELFF.

This rearrangement joins TRBV11-3 to TRBJ1-2, with 8 bases lining up with TRBD1. The CDR3 extends over 13 amino acids. V was clipped by 3 bases and J by 6 bases; unmatched bases: 3. Germline CDR1 reads SGHNT; CDR2 reads YENEEA. The DNA for the CDR3 is TGTGCCAGCAGCTTCGGACAGGGCCATGGCTACACCTTC. Translating it yields CASSFGQGHGYTF.

This chain joins TRBV28 and TRBJ2-1; 9 bases are a match to TRBD2. V lost 3 bases to trimming and J lost 4 bases; unmatched junction nucleotides: 16. CDR3 length: 19 residues. In germline, CDR1 is MDHEN, CDR2 SYDVKM. DNA for the CDR3: TGTGCCAGCAGTTTGAGATATTTAAATAGCGGGAGTAGGTACAATGAGCAGTTCTTC. Amino acids: CASSLRYLNSGSRYNEQFF.